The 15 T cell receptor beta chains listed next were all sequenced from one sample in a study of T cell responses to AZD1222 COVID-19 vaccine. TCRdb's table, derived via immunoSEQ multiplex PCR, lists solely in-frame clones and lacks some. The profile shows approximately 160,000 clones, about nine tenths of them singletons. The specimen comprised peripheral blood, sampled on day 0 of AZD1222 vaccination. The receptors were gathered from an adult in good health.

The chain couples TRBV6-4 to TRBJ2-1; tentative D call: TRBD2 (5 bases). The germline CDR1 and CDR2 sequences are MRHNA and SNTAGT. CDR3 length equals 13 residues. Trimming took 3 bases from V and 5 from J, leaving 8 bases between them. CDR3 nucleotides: TGTGCCAGCAGTGAGACTATCAACAATGAGCAGTTCTTC. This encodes CASSETINNEQFF.

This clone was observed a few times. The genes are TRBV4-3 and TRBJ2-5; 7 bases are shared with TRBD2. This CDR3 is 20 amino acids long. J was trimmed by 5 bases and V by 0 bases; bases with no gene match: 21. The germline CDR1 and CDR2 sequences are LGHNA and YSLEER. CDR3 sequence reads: CASSQDGRGGAHSSRETQYF. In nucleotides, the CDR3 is TGCGCCAGCAGCCAAGATGGTAGGGGAGGGGCCCACTCCTCTCGGGAGACCCAGTACTTC.

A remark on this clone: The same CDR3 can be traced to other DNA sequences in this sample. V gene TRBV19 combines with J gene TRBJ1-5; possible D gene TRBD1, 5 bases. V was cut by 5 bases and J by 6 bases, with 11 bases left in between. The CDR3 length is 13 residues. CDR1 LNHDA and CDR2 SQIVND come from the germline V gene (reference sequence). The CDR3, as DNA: TGTGCCAGTAGTCCCCAGGGAAGTCAGCCCCAGCATTTT. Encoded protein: CASSPQGSQPQHF.

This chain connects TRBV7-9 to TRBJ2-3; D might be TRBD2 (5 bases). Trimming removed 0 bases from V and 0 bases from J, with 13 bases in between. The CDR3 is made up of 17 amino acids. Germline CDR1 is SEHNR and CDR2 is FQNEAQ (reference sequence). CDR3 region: CASSLAVGESSTDTQYF. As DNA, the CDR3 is TGTGCCAGCAGCTTAGCGGTCGGGGAGTCGAGCACAGATACGCAGTATTTT.

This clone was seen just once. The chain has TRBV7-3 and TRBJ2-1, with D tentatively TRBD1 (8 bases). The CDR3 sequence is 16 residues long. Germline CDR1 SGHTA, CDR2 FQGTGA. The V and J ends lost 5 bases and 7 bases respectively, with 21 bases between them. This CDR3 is CASSPDRGGGKNEQFF. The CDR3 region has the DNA TGTGCCAGCAGCCCAGACAGGGGAGGGGGTAAGAATGAGCAGTTCTTC.

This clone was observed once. CDR3 residues: CATSVPNSYEQYF. CDR3 bases: TGTGCCACCAGTGTTCCGAACTCCTACGAGCAGTACTTC. The chain carries TRBV24-1 and TRBJ2-7; D is unclear. Germline V lookup: CDR1 KGHDR, CDR2 SFDVKD. Trimming removed 5 bases from V and 0 bases from J, with 7 bases in between. CDR3 length: 13 residues.

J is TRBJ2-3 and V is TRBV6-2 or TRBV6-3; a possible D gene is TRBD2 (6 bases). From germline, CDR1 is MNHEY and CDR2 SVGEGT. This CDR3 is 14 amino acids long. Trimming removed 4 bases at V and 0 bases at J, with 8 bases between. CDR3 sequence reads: CASSLGRSTDTQYF. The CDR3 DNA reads TGTGCCAGCAGTTTAGGGAGGAGCACAGATACGCAGTATTTT.

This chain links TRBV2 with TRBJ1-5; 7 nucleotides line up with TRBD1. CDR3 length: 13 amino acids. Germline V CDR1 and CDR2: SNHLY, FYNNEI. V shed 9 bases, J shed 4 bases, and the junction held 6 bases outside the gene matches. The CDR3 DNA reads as TGTGCCAGTGACAGGGAGCGTAATCAGCCCCAGCATTTT. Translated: CASDRERNQPQHF. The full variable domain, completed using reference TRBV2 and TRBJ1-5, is EPEVTQTPSHQVTQMGQEVILRCVPISNHLYFYWYRQILGQKVEFLVSFYNNEISEKSEIFDDQFSVERPDGSNFTLKIRSTKLEDSAMYFCASDRERNQPQHFGDGTRLSIL.

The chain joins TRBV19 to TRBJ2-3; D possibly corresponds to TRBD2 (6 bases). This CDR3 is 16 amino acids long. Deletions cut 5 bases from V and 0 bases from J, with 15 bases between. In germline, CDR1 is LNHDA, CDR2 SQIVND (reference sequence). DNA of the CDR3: TGTGCCAGTAGTTACCGGGAGTTTACTAGCACAGATACGCAGTATTTT. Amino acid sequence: CASSYREFTSTDTQYF.

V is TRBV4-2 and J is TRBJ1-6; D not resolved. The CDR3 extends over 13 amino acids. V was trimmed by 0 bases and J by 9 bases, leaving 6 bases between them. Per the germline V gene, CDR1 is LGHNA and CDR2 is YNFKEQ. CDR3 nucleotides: TGTGCCAGCAGCCAAGAAATCCCTTCACCCCTCCACTTT. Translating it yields CASSQEIPSPLHF.

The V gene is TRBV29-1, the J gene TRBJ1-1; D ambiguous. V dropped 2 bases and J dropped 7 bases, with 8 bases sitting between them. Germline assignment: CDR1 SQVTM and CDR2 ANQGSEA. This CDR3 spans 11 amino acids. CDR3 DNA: TGCAGCGTTGAATGGGCCCTTGAAGCTTTCTTT. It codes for CSVEWALEAFF.

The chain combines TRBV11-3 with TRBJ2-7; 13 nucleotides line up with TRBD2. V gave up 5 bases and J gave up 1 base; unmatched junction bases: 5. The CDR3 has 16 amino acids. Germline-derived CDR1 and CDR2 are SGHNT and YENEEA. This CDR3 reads CASSGTSGATSYEQYF. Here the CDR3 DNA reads TGTGCCAGCAGCGGGACTAGCGGGGCCACTTCCTACGAGCAGTACTTC.

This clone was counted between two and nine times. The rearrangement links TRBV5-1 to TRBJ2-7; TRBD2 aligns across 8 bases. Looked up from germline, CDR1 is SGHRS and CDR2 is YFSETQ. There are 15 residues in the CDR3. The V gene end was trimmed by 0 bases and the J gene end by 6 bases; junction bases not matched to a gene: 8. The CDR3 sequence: CASSLDGRAPSEQYF. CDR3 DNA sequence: TGCGCCAGCAGCTTGGACGGGAGGGCCCCCAGCGAGCAGTACTTC.

The DNA of the CDR3 is TGTGCCAGCAGCCAAGATCCCGGGGGCGGACAGCCCCAGCATTTT. Translation gives CASSQDPGGGQPQHF. J is TRBJ1-5 and V is TRBV4-2; D may be TRBD1 (6 bases). The CDR3 is made up of 15 amino acids. CDR1 is LGHNA and CDR2 is YNFKEQ in the germline V gene. The ends were cut back, 0 bases at V and 7 bases at J, with 13 bases in the middle.

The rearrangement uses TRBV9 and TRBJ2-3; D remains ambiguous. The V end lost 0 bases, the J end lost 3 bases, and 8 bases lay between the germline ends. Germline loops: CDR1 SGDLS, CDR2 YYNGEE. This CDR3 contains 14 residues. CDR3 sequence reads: CASSVGVGTDTQYF. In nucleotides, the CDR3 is TGTGCCAGCAGCGTAGGCGTGGGTACAGATACGCAGTATTTT. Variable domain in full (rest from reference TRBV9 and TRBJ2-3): DSGVTQTPKHLITATGQRVTLRCSPRSGDLSVYWYQQSLDQGLQFLIQYYNGEERAKGNILERFSAQQFPDLHSELNLSSLELGDSALYFCASSVGVGTDTQYFGPGTRLTVL.